The clone carrying this T cell receptor beta chain was detected ten times or more. Its antigen is unidentified. This sample was included in a study of regulatory T cells in long-lasting Graves disease. Findings and limits, study-wide: TRBV28 was favored in persistent disease, as were TRBJ1-2 and TRBJ2-5.

V shed 0 bases and J shed 4 bases, with 12 bases lying between them. The CDR3 has 15 residues. Germline CDR1 LGHDT, CDR2 YNNKEL (reference sequence). As for time point: newly diagnosed GD, antithyroid drugs for less than 3 months. Following extraction of RNA from PBMCs, that RNA was used to make the TCR library. Library construction for TCR beta used iRepertoire HTBI primers and Arm-PCR of CDR3 regions. TCRdb reprocessed the multiplex PCR reads with MiXCR, giving one entry per CDR3 protein. The sample carries roughly 530,000 distinct CDR3 sequences, about 16% recorded once. These sequences were also reported in another study, on T cells in Graves' hyperthyroidism and ophthalmopathy. In that study: Aged 18 to 65, the patients had hyperthyroidism that was newly diagnosed and had lasted under 2 months. Ophthalmopathy was model-predicted a median about six months pre-onset.

This sequence was found in a woman aged 35-65 years with Graves disease. The chain has TRBV3-1 and TRBJ1-2, with D possibly matching TRBD1 (5 bases). The sample in question was peripheral blood mononuclear cells (PBMCs), obtained at new diagnosis, from a patient treated with antithyroid drugs. The CDR3 region is CASSQEEQGPYGYTF. The CDR3 DNA is TGTGCCAGCAGCCAAGAGGAGCAGGGACCCTATGGCTACACCTTC.